The 12 T cell receptor beta chains listed next were all sequenced from one sample in a study of OX40 agonist ivuxolimab in advanced cancers. Assay: immunoSEQ multiplex PCR; the TCRdb copy retains only in-frame clones and omits some. The table records some 60,000 clones, approximately 89% of them present only once. The sample was CD4+ or CD8+ T cells sorted from blood, taken in a trial of the OX40 agonist ivuxolimab. These receptors originate from an adult with an advanced solid tumor such as melanoma, head and neck, liver or kidney cancer.

V gene TRBV27 combines with J gene TRBJ2-1; D unclear. Germline CDR1 is MNHEY and CDR2 is SMNVEV (reference sequence). V lost 8 bases and J lost 9, with 11 bases in between. The CDR3 covers 11 residues. CDR3: CASLLGGEQFF. CDR3 nucleotides: TGTGCCAGCCTCCTGGGTGGTGAGCAGTTCTTC.

Concerning this clone: At one end, the junction sequence differs from germline, possibly due to a read error. J is TRBJ2-2 and V is TRBV7-9; D is perhaps TRBD2 (5 bases). This CDR3 spans 13 amino acids. CDR1 SEHNR and CDR2 FQNEAQ come from the germline V gene (reference sequence). The CDR3 loop is CASSFPSSGELSF. For the CDR3, the DNA is TGTGCCAGCAGCTTTCCCTCCTCCGGGGAGCTGTCTTTT.

This rearrangement joins TRBV6-1 to TRBJ1-2; tentatively, D is TRBD1 (5 bases). The CDR3 is 13 residues long. V was shortened by 7 bases and J by 5 bases, with 14 bases between the two germline ends. Germline CDR1 is MNHNS and CDR2 is SASEGT. CDR3 coding DNA: TGTGCCAGCATACAGGACCCAAAATATGGCTACACCTTC. Translation: CASIQDPKYGYTF.

This sequence joins TRBV4-1 and TRBJ1-6; D is perhaps TRBD1 (5 bases). With 5 bases removed from V and 8 bases from J, the gap between germline ends came to 10 bases. The CDR3 spans 13 residues. The germline CDR1 and CDR2 sequences are MGHRA and YSYEKL. The CDR3 sequence: CASSSGTHSPLHF. The CDR3 region has the DNA TGCGCCAGCAGCTCCGGGACTCATTCACCCCTCCACTTT.

The gene calls are TRBV11-2 and TRBJ2-1; possibly TRBD1 for D (6 bases). V shed 5 bases and J shed 0 bases, with 14 bases lying between them. The CDR3 is 16 residues long. Germline CDR1 and CDR2: SGHAT and FQNNGV. CDR3 region: CASSPRTATSYNEQFF. The CDR3 DNA sequence: TGTGCCAGCAGCCCTCGGACAGCCACCTCCTACAATGAGCAGTTCTTC.

This clone occurred a few times. This chain uses TRBV7-9 with TRBJ2-1; perhaps TRBD2 as D (5 bases). The CDR3 is made up of 15 amino acids. With 0 bases removed from V and 4 bases from J, the gap between germline ends came to 10 bases. Per germline, CDR1 SEHNR and CDR2 FQNEAQ (reference sequence). The CDR3 loop is CASSLAFGEYNEQFF. For the CDR3, the DNA is TGTGCCAGCAGCTTAGCGTTTGGGGAGTACAATGAGCAGTTCTTC.

The chain employs TRBV6-5 and TRBJ1-6, with D possibly matching TRBD1 (6 bases). Germline loops: CDR1 MNHEY, CDR2 SVGAGI. V was shortened by 2 bases and J by 9 bases, with 11 bases between the two germline ends. The CDR3 consists of 14 residues. The chain's CDR3 is CASSYGGAGSPLHF. CDR3 coding DNA: TGTGCCAGCAGTTACGGGGGGGCAGGTTCACCCCTCCACTTT.

The chain carries TRBV4-1 and TRBJ1-1; 7 nucleotides line up with TRBD1. Trimming removed 2 bases from V and 1 base from J; junction bases left unmatched: 4. Germline values: CDR1 MGHRA, CDR2 YSYEKL. The CDR3 loop spans 15 amino acids. CDR3 nucleotides: TGCGCCAGCAGCCAAAACAGGGGCTCGAACACTGAAGCTTTCTTT. It yields the protein CASSQNRGSNTEAFF.

As regards this clone: Compared with germline, one end of the junction differs, possibly owing to a read error. The CDR3 protein is CASSLEEGQPQHF. The CDR3 region has the DNA TGTGCTAGCAGCTTAGAGGAGGGTCAGCCCCAGCATTTT. The chain joins TRBV7-7 to TRBJ1-5; D unclear. There are 13 residues in the CDR3. Germline V CDR1 and CDR2: SSHAT, FNYEAQ (reference sequence). Drawing the rest from reference TRBV7-7 and TRBJ1-5, the complete variable domain is GAGVSQSPRYKVTKRGQDVTLRCDPISSHATLYWYQQALGQGPEFLTYFNYEAQPDKSGLPSDRFSAERPEGSISTLTIQRTEQRDSAMYRCASSLEEGQPQHFGDGTRLSIL.

This chain joins TRBV7-9 and TRBJ2-3; 8 positions agree with TRBD2. Germline V gene sequence: CDR1 SEHNR, CDR2 FQNEAQ (reference sequence). The V and J ends lost 2 bases and 6 bases, in that order; junction bases with no gene match: 7. This CDR3 region has 15 residues. DNA for the CDR3: TGTGCCAGCAGCTTATCCGGGGGGGCCGGTGATACGCAGTATTTT. Its protein is CASSLSGGAGDTQYF.

Worth noting for this clone: Other DNA sequences in the sample encode the same CDR3. The chain links TRBV14 to TRBJ2-1; D remains unclear. The V gene's germline CDR1 is SGHDN and CDR2 FVKESK. CDR3 size: 13 residues. Trimming stripped 3 bases from V and 3 bases from J, with 6 bases between. CDR3 residues: CASSQWGYNEQFF. CDR3 in DNA: TGTGCCAGCAGCCAGTGGGGCTACAATGAGCAGTTCTTC.

CDR3 coding DNA: TGTGCCAGCAGCACGCCCGGTGAGCAGGGAGGTGAAAAACTGTTTTTT. It yields the protein CASSTPGEQGGEKLFF. The chain couples TRBV5-4 to TRBJ1-4, with TRBD1 as a possible D gene (5 bases). CDR1 is SGHNT and CDR2 is YYREEE in the germline V gene (reference sequence). The CDR3 totals 16 residues. Trimming removed 4 bases from V and 7 bases from J, with 20 bases in between.